The clone carrying this T cell receptor (beta chain) occurred once. Sequence at one end of the junction differs from germline and may be a read error. This CDR3 has 17 amino acids. Germline lookup yields CDR1 SGHNT and CDR2 YYREEE (reference sequence). This sample was included in a study of T-cell reconstitution after alpha-beta-depleted transplantation in children. TCRbeta library construction was performed incorporating unique molecular identifiers. TCRdb re-analysed the PCR reads in MiXCR, keeping a single row per CDR3 protein. The sample records hundreds of thousands of distinct CDR3 sequences, roughly 17% being singletons.

The material sequenced was PBMCs from the stem cell graft donor, taken from the stem cell graft. This clonotype was sampled from a human donor who donated a stem cell graft to a child with acute myeloid leukemia. The V call is TRBV5-4, the J call TRBJ2-1, with D perhaps TRBD1 (5 bases). As DNA, the CDR3 is TGTGCCATCAGCTTTGGCAAGGTGACAGCGCCTTACAATGAGCAGTTCTTC. Protein sequence: CAISFGKVTAPYNEQFF.